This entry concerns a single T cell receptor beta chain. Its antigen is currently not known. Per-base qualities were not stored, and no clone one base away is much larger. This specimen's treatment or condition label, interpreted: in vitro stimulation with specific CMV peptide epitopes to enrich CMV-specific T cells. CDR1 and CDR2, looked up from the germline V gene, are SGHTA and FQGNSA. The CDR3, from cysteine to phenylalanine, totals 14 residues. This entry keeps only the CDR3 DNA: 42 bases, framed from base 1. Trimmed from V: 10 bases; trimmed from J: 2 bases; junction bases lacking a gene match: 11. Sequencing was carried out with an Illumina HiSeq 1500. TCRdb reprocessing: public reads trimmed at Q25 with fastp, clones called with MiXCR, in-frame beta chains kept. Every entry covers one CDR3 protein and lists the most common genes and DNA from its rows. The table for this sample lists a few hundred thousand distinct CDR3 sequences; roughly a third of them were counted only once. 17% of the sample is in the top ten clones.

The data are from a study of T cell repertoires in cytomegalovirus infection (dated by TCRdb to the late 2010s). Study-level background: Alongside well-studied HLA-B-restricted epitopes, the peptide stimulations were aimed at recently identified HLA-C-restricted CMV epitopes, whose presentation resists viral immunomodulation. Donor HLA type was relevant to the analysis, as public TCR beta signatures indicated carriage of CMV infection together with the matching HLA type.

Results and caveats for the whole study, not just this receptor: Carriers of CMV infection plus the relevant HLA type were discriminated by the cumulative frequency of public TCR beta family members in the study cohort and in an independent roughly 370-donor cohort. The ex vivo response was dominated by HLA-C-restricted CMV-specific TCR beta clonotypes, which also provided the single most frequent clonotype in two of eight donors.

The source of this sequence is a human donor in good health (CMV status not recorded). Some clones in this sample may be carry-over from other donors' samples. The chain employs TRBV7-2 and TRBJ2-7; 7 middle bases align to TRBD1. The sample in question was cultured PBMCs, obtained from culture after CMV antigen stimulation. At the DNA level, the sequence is TGTGCCACCGCCCGAGGGGGCCCGACCTACGAGCAGTACTTC. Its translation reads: CATARGGPTYEQYF. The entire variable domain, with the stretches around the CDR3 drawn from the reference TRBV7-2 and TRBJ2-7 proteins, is GAGVSQSPSNKVTEKGKDVELRCDPISGHTALYWYRQSLGQGLEFLIYFQGNSAPDKSGLPSDRFSAERTGGSVSTLTIQRTQQEDSAVYLCATARGGPTYEQYFGPGTRLTVT.